What follows are 19 T cell receptor beta chains derived from one specimen sequenced in a study of vaccination and CD4 T cells after COVID-19. The treatment was: approximately 10-day PBMC culture with coronavirus spike peptide pools or control peptides (ViraFEST assay). Antigens of these TCRs are unknown. The Oncomine TCR Beta short-read assay sequenced DNA from cultured CD4+ T cells. A single record per CDR3 protein comes from TCRdb applying MiXCR to the PCR reads. The repertoire holds 8,000 to 11,000 distinct CDR3 sequences, roughly three fifths seen once, with roughly 29% in the top ten. The sample was CD4+ T cells from blood, cultured in vitro. These receptors were taken from a human donor who had recovered from COVID-19.

V usage is TRBV24-1 and J usage is TRBJ2-3, with D possibly matching TRBD1 (6 bases). Trimming left V 5 bases short and J 10 bases short, with 15 bases between. CDR1 and CDR2 (germline): KGHDR, SFDVKD. CDR3 size: 13 residues. The CDR3 DNA is TGTGCCACCAGTGGGGGGCTTTCTTCCCCGCAGTATTTT. Encoded protein: CATSGGLSSPQYF.

The chain couples TRBV12-3 or TRBV12-4 to TRBJ2-6; no reliable D call. The CDR3 runs 13 residues. V was clipped by 3 bases and J by 7 bases, with 7 bases between them. The CDR3 protein is CASSFQGANVLTF. The CDR3 bases are TGTGCCAGCAGTTTTCAAGGAGCCAACGTCCTGACTTTC.

The chain has TRBV7-2 and TRBJ1-1; possibly TRBD1 for D (5 bases). V lost 2 bases and J 4 bases, leaving 11 bases between the germline ends. This CDR3 comprises 14 residues. The germline gives CDR1 SGHTA, CDR2 FQGNSA. CDR3 region: CASSLKRGGTEAFF. The CDR3 nucleotides read TGTGCCAGCAGCTTAAAACGTGGGGGCACTGAAGCTTTCTTT.

The chain joins TRBV5-1 to TRBJ1-2; TRBD1 agrees at 7 bases. This CDR3 is built from 14 residues. The germline V gene encodes CDR1 SGHRS and CDR2 YFSETQ. Trimming at V came to 4 bases and at J to 4 bases, leaving 7 bases not matched to a gene. CDR3 residues: CASSIPGQSYGYTF. CDR3 coding DNA: TGCGCCAGCAGCATACCGGGACAGAGCTATGGCTACACCTTC. Complete variable domain (other parts from reference TRBV5-1 and TRBJ1-2): KAGVTQTPRYLIKTRGQQVTLSCSPISGHRSVSWYQQTPGQGLQFLFEYFSETQRNKGNFPGRFSGRQFSNSRSEMNVSTLELGDSALYLCASSIPGQSYGYTFGSGTRLTVV.

The CDR3 here is CASRRGPPAQYF. For the CDR3, the DNA is TGTGCCAGCAGGAGGGGACCCCCGGCCCAGTACTTC. The chain is built from TRBV21-1 and TRBJ2-5; the listed D gene, TRBD1, was not tested against the DNA. TRBV21-1 is termed a pseudogene. This CDR3 contains 12 residues.

The chain links TRBV5-5 to TRBJ2-5; D possibly matches TRBD1 or TRBD2 (6 bases each). Germline V gene lookup returns CDR1 SGHKS and CDR2 YYEKEE (reference sequence). Deletions cut 2 bases from V and 4 bases from J, with 21 bases between. This CDR3 is built from 17 residues. CDR3 loop: CASSLVTGGQGLETQYF. In nucleotides, the CDR3 is TGTGCCAGCAGCTTAGTCACCGGGGGCCAGGGGTTAGAGACCCAGTACTTC.

This chain uses TRBV25-1 with TRBJ1-6; D uncertain. Germline CDR1 is MGHDK and CDR2 is SYGVNS. V was shortened by 2 bases and J by 9 bases, with 11 bases between the two germline ends. This CDR3 region has 14 residues. The DNA for the CDR3 is TGTGCCAGCAGTGAACCAGGTTTCACTTCACCCCTCCACTTT. Translated: CASSEPGFTSPLHF.

The chain is built from TRBV20-1 and TRBJ1-2; D gene ambiguous. The V gene lost 6 bases and the J gene lost 2 bases, with 13 bases spanning the gap. This CDR3 is 13 amino acids long. Germline CDR1 and CDR2: DFQATT and SNEGSKA (reference sequence). This CDR3 is CSARTDANYGYTF. The CDR3 bases are TGCAGTGCCCGGACGGACGCAAACTATGGCTACACCTTC.

The V call is TRBV7-3, the J call TRBJ2-5; D may be TRBD1 (5 bases). V was shortened by 4 bases and J by 3 bases, with 9 bases between the two germline ends. CDR1 and CDR2 (germline): SGHTA, FQGTGA. The CDR3 runs 13 residues. The CDR3 here is CASSSLREETQYF. CDR3 coding DNA: TGTGCCAGCAGCTCACTCAGGGAAGAGACCCAGTACTTC.

V is TRBV27 and J is TRBJ1-2; TRBD1 might be the D (6 bases). Germline CDR1 MNHEY, CDR2 SMNVEV (reference sequence). The germline V and J ends were trimmed by 6 bases and 5 bases, with 16 bases remaining between them. The CDR3 is 14 residues long. CDR3 sequence (DNA): TGTGCCAGCAGGCGCGGGAGGGGGGAATATGGCTACACCTTC. It is translated as CASRRGRGEYGYTF.

There are a few counts of this clonotype. The chain links TRBV5-1 to TRBJ1-2, with D tentatively TRBD1 (6 bases). V was clipped by 4 bases and J by 2 bases, with 15 bases between them. CDR1 is SGHRS, CDR2 YFSETQ, per germline. This CDR3 is built from 15 residues. The CDR3 DNA sequence: TGCGCCAGCAGCGGGGGCCACGACAGAAACTATGGCTACACCTTC. Protein sequence: CASSGGHDRNYGYTF. The variable domain in full, completed from reference TRBV5-1 and TRBJ1-2, reads KAGVTQTPRYLIKTRGQQVTLSCSPISGHRSVSWYQQTPGQGLQFLFEYFSETQRNKGNFPGRFSGRQFSNSRSEMNVSTLELGDSALYLCASSGGHDRNYGYTFGSGTRLTVV.

V usage is TRBV12-3 or TRBV12-4 and J usage is TRBJ1-5; D gene unclear. The length of the CDR3 is 14 residues. Deletions cut 6 bases from V and 1 base from J, with 10 bases between. CDR3 coding DNA: TGTGCCAGCAGCCCTGGACCGAGCAATCAGCCCCAGCATTTT. This encodes CASSPGPSNQPQHF.

This sequence joins TRBV19 and TRBJ1-5, with D possibly being TRBD1 (5 bases). V lost 3 bases and J lost 6, with 12 bases in between. The CDR3 has 14 residues. Per germline, CDR1 LNHDA and CDR2 SQIVND (reference sequence). The CDR3 is CASSIAGLVQPQHF. CDR3 nucleotides: TGTGCCAGTAGTATTGCAGGGCTGGTTCAGCCCCAGCATTTT.

The chain uses TRBV20-1 and TRBJ2-7; unclear D gene. The germline V and J ends were trimmed by 1 base and 3 bases, with 13 bases remaining between them. There are 14 residues in the CDR3. CDR1 and CDR2 from the germline V gene are DFQATT and SNEGSKA (reference sequence). CDR3 amino acids: CSARGEYSGYEQYF. CDR3 nucleotide sequence: TGCAGTGCTAGAGGAGAGTATTCGGGCTACGAGCAGTACTTC.

The rearrangement uses TRBV20-1 and TRBJ1-6, with D possibly matching TRBD1 (6 bases). The V and J ends lost 1 base and 4 bases respectively, with 8 bases between them. From germline, CDR1 is DFQATT and CDR2 SNEGSKA (reference sequence). The CDR3 runs 14 residues. This chain's CDR3 is CSARAGQYNSPLHF. CDR3 bases: TGCAGTGCTAGAGCTGGACAGTATAATTCACCCCTCCACTTT.

This chain uses TRBV4-2 with TRBJ2-1, with TRBD2 matching over 10 bases. The length of the CDR3 is 16 residues. After removal of 3 bases from V and 7 bases from J, the junction contained 9 bases not matched to a gene. Looked up from germline, CDR1 is LGHNA and CDR2 is YNFKEQ. The CDR3 protein is CASSHATGTSVNEQFF. DNA of the CDR3: TGTGCCAGCAGCCACGCGACCGGGACTAGCGTTAATGAGCAGTTCTTC.

The chain employs TRBV12-3 or TRBV12-4 and TRBJ2-7; 9 bases map to TRBD1. Gene TRBJ2-5 matches the end of the DNA better, so the J call may be wrong. The CDR3 is 15 residues long. The CDR3 region is CASSYRGPRRETQYF. DNA of the CDR3: TGTGCCAGCAGCTACAGGGGGCCGAGGAGAGAGACCCAGTACTTC.

The chain is built from TRBV11-3 and TRBJ1-1; D gene ambiguous. CDR3 length: 14 amino acids. From germline, CDR1 is SGHNT and CDR2 YENEEA. V was cut by 1 base and J by 1 base, with 7 bases left in between. The CDR3 protein is CASSLGPENTEAFF. CDR3 nucleotides: TGTGCCAGCAGCTTAGGGCCAGAGAACACTGAAGCTTTCTTT.

The chain is built from TRBV12-5 and TRBJ1-1, with 9 bases matching TRBD1. The CDR3 length is 19 residues. J lost 6 bases, V lost 5 bases, and 22 bases had no gene match. Germline lookup yields CDR1 LGHNT and CDR2 FRNRAP. The CDR3 protein is CASGEPGTGPQVRRAEAFF. CDR3 coding DNA: TGTGCTAGTGGTGAACCCGGGACAGGGCCGCAAGTCCGTCGAGCTGAAGCTTTCTTT.